A single sample gave rise to the 5 T cell receptor beta chains below, sequenced in a study of a mutant IDH1 vaccine in newly diagnosed glioma. Profiled with immunoSEQ multiplex PCR; TCRdb holds only in-frame clones, not every one. Here the sample spans about 46,000 clones, 85% to 95% being singletons. The antigens these receptors bind are not known. Noted time point: week 35, safety follow-up. Vaccination comprised doses that each held 300 ug of mutant IDH1 20-mer peptide, plus topical imiquimod. The material sequenced was PBMCs, taken from a glioma patient whose treatment included an IDH1 peptide vaccine. Receptor source: a man in his forties or fifties with glioma.

The chain has TRBV19 and TRBJ2-7; D is possibly TRBD2 (6 bases). Per germline, CDR1 LNHDA and CDR2 SQIVND (reference sequence). The V gene lost 3 bases and the J gene lost 1 base, with 13 bases spanning the gap. The CDR3 length is 15 residues. CDR3: CASSMALAPSYEQYF. The CDR3 coding sequence is TGTGCCAGTAGTATGGCCCTAGCGCCTTCCTACGAGCAGTACTTC.

The rearrangement uses TRBV28 and TRBJ1-2; D uncertain. The CDR3 consists of 12 residues. Germline-derived CDR1 and CDR2 are MDHEN and SYDVKM. Trimming removed 7 bases at V and 1 base at J, with 7 bases between. Here the CDR3 reads CASKKVNYGYTF. The DNA for the CDR3 is TGTGCCAGCAAGAAGGTTAACTATGGCTACACCTTC.

The V gene is TRBV9, the J gene TRBJ2-7, with a possible D match to TRBD2 (5 bases). Germline CDR1 reads SGDLS; CDR2 reads YYNGEE. The CDR3 length is 15 residues. Trimming removed 5 bases from V and 2 bases from J, with 17 bases in between. This CDR3 reads CASSPRVGSTYEQYF. DNA of the CDR3: TGTGCCAGCAGTCCGAGGGTGGGGTCCACCTACGAGCAGTACTTC.

The chain has TRBV5-4 and TRBJ2-3; TRBD1 matches 7 bases. The CDR3 is made up of 17 amino acids. Germline V lookup: CDR1 SGHNT, CDR2 YYREEE (reference sequence). With V trimmed by 0 bases and J by 2 bases, 9 bases remained unmatched. CDR3 nucleotides: TGTGCCAGCAGCTTGGTCCCACGACAGGGTTCCACAGATACGCAGTATTTT. Translated, it gives CASSLVPRQGSTDTQYF. Together with reference TRBV5-4 and TRBJ2-3, the CDR3 gives the full variable domain: ETGVTQSPTHLIKTRGQQVTLRCSSQSGHNTVSWYQQALGQGPQFIFQYYREEENGRGNFPPRFSGLQFPNYSSELNVNALELDDSALYLCASSLVPRQGSTDTQYFGPGTRLTVL.

This clone was seen more than once but under ten times. The chain links TRBV6-5 to TRBJ2-7, with D possibly TRBD2 on 6 matching bases. The CDR3 loop spans 16 amino acids. Germline loops: CDR1 MNHEY, CDR2 SVGAGI. Trimming shortened V by 0 bases and J by 3 bases, and 15 bases separated the two germline ends. The CDR3 loop is CASSYSGGAPRYEQYF. As DNA, the CDR3 is TGTGCCAGCAGTTACTCCGGGGGTGCCCCTCGCTACGAGCAGTACTTC.